This TCR beta chain was profiled in a study of a mutant IDH1 vaccine in newly diagnosed glioma. On the study more broadly: Eight vaccinations were given in weeks 1, 3, 5, 7, 11, 15, 19 and 23. The first vaccination came 4-6 weeks after radiotherapy alone, or with temozolomide cycles. Notes on the study in general: The vaccine induced immune responses, and these occurred in approximately 94% of patients.

Sequencing was performed with immunoSEQ multiplex PCR; in TCRdb, only in-frame clones are kept and a portion is missing. Of some 30,000 clones listed, 89% are singletons. Deletions cut 0 bases from V and 4 bases from J, with 14 bases between. Germline V CDR1 and CDR2: SGHRS, YFSETQ. The CDR3 is 16 residues long. Notes on this clone: The antigen is not known.

The time point: week 5, during vaccination. A single vaccine dose contained 300 ug of mutant IDH1 20-mer peptide, and topical imiquimod was used with it. Patients carried new grade 3 or 4 IDH1-mutant astrocytomas lacking nuclear ATRX. Sample: PBMCs, taken from a glioma patient whose treatment included an IDH1 peptide vaccine. The chain recombines TRBV5-1 with TRBJ1-5; D might be TRBD1 (6 bases). The TCR comes from a man younger than 35 with glioma. CDR3 nucleotide sequence: TGCGCCAGCAGCTTGGCCCCACAGGGAGTAAATCAGCCCCAGCATTTT. It is translated as CASSLAPQGVNQPQHF.